The 15 T cell receptor beta chains below all came from one sample that was sequenced in a study of OX40 agonist ivuxolimab in advanced cancers. Profiled with immunoSEQ multiplex PCR; TCRdb holds only in-frame clones, not every one. The table lists around 63,000 clones, nearly 95% of them singletons. Specimen: CD4+ or CD8+ T cells sorted from blood, collected in a trial of the OX40 agonist ivuxolimab. These receptors were obtained from an adult with an advanced solid tumor such as melanoma, head and neck, liver or kidney cancer.

This clone was observed a few times. V is TRBV25-1 and J is TRBJ1-1; D remains unclear. The CDR3 covers 12 residues. The germline V and J ends were trimmed by 5 bases and 7 bases, with 11 bases remaining between them. The germline V gene encodes CDR1 MGHDK and CDR2 SYGVNS. The chain's CDR3 is CASSLGSREAFF. The CDR3 DNA is TGTGCCAGCAGTCTCGGGAGCCGTGAAGCTTTCTTT.

V is TRBV28 and J is TRBJ1-5, with a possible D match to TRBD1 (6 bases). Germline V CDR1 and CDR2: MDHEN, SYDVKM. This CDR3 is 15 amino acids long. Trimming removed 5 bases at V and 0 bases at J, with 11 bases between. The CDR3 DNA reads as TGTGCCAGCAGTCACACAGGGTATAGCAATCAGCCCCAGCATTTT. Its protein product is CASSHTGYSNQPQHF.

This rearrangement joins TRBV4-1 to TRBJ2-7; 8 positions agree with TRBD1. Germline V gene data show CDR1 as MGHRA and CDR2 as YSYEKL. V gave up 6 bases and J gave up 4 bases; unmatched junction bases: 11. The CDR3 has 15 residues. The CDR3 sequence is CASRPTWTGQYEQYF. CDR3 sequence (DNA): TGCGCCAGCAGACCCACTTGGACAGGGCAGTACGAGCAGTACTTC.

This chain joins TRBV14 and TRBJ2-3; the match to TRBD2 covers 10 bases. Germline V gene sequence: CDR1 SGHDN, CDR2 FVKESK. Losses at the gene ends were 5 bases for V and 5 bases for J; bases not matched to a gene: 7. This CDR3 contains 15 residues. Here the CDR3 reads CASSDLAGARDTQYF. The DNA for the CDR3 is TGTGCCAGCAGCGACCTAGCGGGAGCGAGAGATACGCAGTATTTT.

The V call is TRBV6-5, the J call TRBJ2-1; the D call may be TRBD1 or TRBD2 (5 bases each). Deletions cut 2 bases from V and 4 bases from J, with 9 bases between. The V gene's germline CDR1 is MNHEY and CDR2 SVGAGI. CDR3 length: 14 residues. CDR3 bases: TGTGCCAGCAGTTACCGGGGCCATTACAATGAGCAGTTCTTC. The encoded protein is CASSYRGHYNEQFF.

The chain links TRBV19 to TRBJ2-1; 10 bases fit TRBD2. The CDR3 loop spans 14 amino acids. The V gene end was trimmed by 3 bases and the J gene end by 8 bases; junction bases not matched to a gene: 4. Germline V CDR1 and CDR2: LNHDA, SQIVND (reference sequence). CDR3 coding DNA: TGTGCCAGTAGTATGGCTAGCGGGAGTTATGAGCAGTTCTTC. Translation: CASSMASGSYEQFF.

The rearrangement joins TRBV2 to TRBJ1-2, with D unresolved. V shed 5 bases and J shed 2 bases, with 9 bases lying between them. Looked up from germline, CDR1 is SNHLY and CDR2 is FYNNEI. The CDR3 length is 13 residues. This CDR3 is CASSWGPNYGYTF. In DNA form, the CDR3 reads TGTGCCAGCAGTTGGGGTCCGAACTATGGCTACACCTTC.

There are a few counts of this clone. The chain combines TRBV27 with TRBJ2-1, with D maybe TRBD2 (5 bases). Trimming took 0 bases from V and 5 from J, leaving 11 bases between them. The CDR3 sequence is 15 residues long. Looked up from germline, CDR1 is MNHEY and CDR2 is SMNVEV (reference sequence). The CDR3, as DNA: TGTGCCAGCAGTTTATCGGAACGGGATAACAATGAGCAGTTCTTC. As protein: CASSLSERDNNEQFF.

The rearrangement uses TRBV11-3 and TRBJ2-2, with 7 bases matching TRBD2. The V segment lost 5 bases and the J segment 4 bases; nucleotides outside the gene matches: 16. Germline-derived CDR1 and CDR2 are SGHNT and YENEEA. This CDR3 spans 18 amino acids. The CDR3 sequence: CASSTSIFSGLSTGELFF. The CDR3 DNA follows: TGTGCCAGCAGCACATCTATCTTTAGCGGGTTATCCACCGGGGAGCTGTTTTTT.

The V and J genes are TRBV4-2 and TRBJ2-7; TRBD2 matches at 9 bases. The V gene end was trimmed by 0 bases and the J gene end by 2 bases; junction bases not matched to a gene: 2. Per germline, CDR1 LGHNA and CDR2 YNFKEQ. CDR3 length equals 15 residues. CDR3 bases: TGTGCCAGCAGCCAAGATGCGGGAGGGGCCTACGAGCAGTACTTC. Protein: CASSQDAGGAYEQYF.

This chain links TRBV2 with TRBJ2-7; D not resolved. The CDR3 is 15 residues long. Germline CDR1 reads SNHLY; CDR2 reads FYNNEI. With 4 bases removed from V and 1 base from J, the gap between germline ends came to 14 bases. CDR3 nucleotide sequence: TGTGCCAGCAGTGGCCCCCCGGATAGTTCCTACGAGCAGTACTTC. Protein product: CASSGPPDSSYEQYF.

The J gene is TRBJ2-7, the V gene TRBV25-1; 9 bases are shared with TRBD1. The CDR3 covers 14 residues. V shed 8 bases, J shed 4 bases, and the junction held 9 bases outside the gene matches. In germline, CDR1 is MGHDK, CDR2 SYGVNS. The CDR3: CASAAGQGHYEQYF. The CDR3 DNA is TGTGCCAGCGCAGCGGGACAGGGTCATTACGAGCAGTACTTC.

This clone was seen just once. The junction departs from the called germline gene at one end, perhaps through a read error. The rearrangement links TRBV19 to TRBJ1-5; the D gene is possibly TRBD1 (6 bases). The CDR3 contains 15 residues. Germline V gene sequence: CDR1 LNHDA, CDR2 SQIVND (reference sequence). In DNA form, the CDR3 reads TGTGCCAGTAGCGACGGGACAACTTCGAATCAGTCCCAGCATTTT. Its translation: CASSDGTTSNQSQHF.

CDR3 region: CSVQHRDSYEQYF. CDR3 DNA sequence: TGCAGCGTTCAACACAGGGACTCCTACGAGCAGTACTTC. The chain joins TRBV29-1 to TRBJ2-5, with a weak D call TRBD1 (6 bases). TRBJ2-7 explains the end of the DNA better; the J call may be wrong. The CDR3 spans 13 residues. CDR1 is SQVTM, CDR2 ANQGSEA, per germline.

A single count supports this clone. The chain carries TRBV4-3 and TRBJ2-7; D may be TRBD2 (6 bases). CDR1 and CDR2 (germline): LGHNA, YSLEER. CDR3 length equals 16 residues. V was shortened by 4 bases and J by 3 bases, with 19 bases between the two germline ends. DNA for the CDR3: TGCGCCAGCAGCCTCACAACCGGGGCGGGACGCTACGAGCAGTACTTC. It codes for CASSLTTGAGRYEQYF.